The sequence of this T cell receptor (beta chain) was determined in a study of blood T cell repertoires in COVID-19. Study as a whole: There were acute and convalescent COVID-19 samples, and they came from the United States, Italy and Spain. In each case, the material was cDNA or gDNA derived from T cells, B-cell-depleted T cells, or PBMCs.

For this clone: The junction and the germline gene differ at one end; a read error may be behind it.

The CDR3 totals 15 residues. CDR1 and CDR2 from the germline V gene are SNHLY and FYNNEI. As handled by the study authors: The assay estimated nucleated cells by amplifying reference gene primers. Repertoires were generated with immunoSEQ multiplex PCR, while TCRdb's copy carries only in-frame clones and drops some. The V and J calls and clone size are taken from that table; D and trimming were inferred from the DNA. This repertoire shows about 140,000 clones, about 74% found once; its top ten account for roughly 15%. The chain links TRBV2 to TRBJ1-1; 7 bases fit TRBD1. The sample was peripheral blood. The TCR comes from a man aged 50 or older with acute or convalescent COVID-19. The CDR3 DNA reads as TGTGCCAGCAGGGAAGGGACCCAGGGGGGCACTGAAGCTTTCTTT. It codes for CASREGTQGGTEAFF.